The clone carrying this T cell receptor beta chain came up once. Its antigen is as yet unknown. These data originate in a study of cytomegalovirus exposure and HLA in healthy donors. Findings of the study overall: Using a false discovery rate of 0.05, a later analysis showed that approximately 16,000 TCR beta sequences were associated with HLA alleles. Sequencing artifact likely explains a cluster of highly shared sequence variants. Investigators reported 164 TCR beta chains as tied to cytomegalovirus. An analysis that came later showed most CMV-associated TCR beta chains appearing HLA-restricted.

The primer mix had 60 Vbeta and 13 Jbeta primers. The repertoire was sequenced with immunoSEQ multiplex PCR; TCRdb's copy has only in-frame clones and lacks some. The repertoire consists of roughly 200,000 clones, with around four fifths occurring once and the leading ten covering roughly 0.66%. V gave up 0 bases and J gave up 1 base; unmatched junction bases: 14. The CDR3 extends over 19 amino acids. Germline-derived CDR1 and CDR2 are SGHAT and FQNNGV. Sequenced: PBMCs. The chain is built from TRBV11-2 and TRBJ2-7, with 8 bases matching TRBD1. This clonotype was obtained from a boy aged 2 to 10 in good health and CMV-seronegative. The CDR3 region is CASSLDPRQGAMVSYEQYF. The CDR3 bases are TGTGCCAGCAGCTTAGATCCCAGGCAGGGGGCGATGGTGTCCTACGAGCAGTACTTC.